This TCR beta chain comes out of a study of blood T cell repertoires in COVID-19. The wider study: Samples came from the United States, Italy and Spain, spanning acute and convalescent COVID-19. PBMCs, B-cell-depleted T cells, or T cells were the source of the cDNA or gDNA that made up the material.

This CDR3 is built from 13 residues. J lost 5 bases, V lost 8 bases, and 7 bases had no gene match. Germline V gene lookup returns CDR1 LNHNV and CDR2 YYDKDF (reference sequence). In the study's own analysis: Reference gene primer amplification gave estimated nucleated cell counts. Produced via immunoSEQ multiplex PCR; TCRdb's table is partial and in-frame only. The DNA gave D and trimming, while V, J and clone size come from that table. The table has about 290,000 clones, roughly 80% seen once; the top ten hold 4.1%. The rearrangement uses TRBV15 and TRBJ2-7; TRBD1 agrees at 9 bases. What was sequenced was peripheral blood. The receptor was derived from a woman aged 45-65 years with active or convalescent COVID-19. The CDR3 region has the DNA TGTGCCACCCAGGCTCGGACAGGGGACGAGCAGTACTTC. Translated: CATQARTGDEQYF.